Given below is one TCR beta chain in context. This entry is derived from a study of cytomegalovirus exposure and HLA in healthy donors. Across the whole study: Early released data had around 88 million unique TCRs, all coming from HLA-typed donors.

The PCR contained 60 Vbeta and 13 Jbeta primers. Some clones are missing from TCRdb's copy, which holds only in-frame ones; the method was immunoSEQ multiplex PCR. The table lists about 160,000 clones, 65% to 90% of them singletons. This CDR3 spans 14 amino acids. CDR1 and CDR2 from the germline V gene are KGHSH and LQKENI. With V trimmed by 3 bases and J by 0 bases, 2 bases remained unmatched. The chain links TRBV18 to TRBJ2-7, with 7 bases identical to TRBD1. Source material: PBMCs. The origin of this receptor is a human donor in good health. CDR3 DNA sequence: TGTGCCAGCTCACCGGGACAGAGCTCCTACGAGCAGTACTTC. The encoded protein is CASSPGQSSYEQYF.